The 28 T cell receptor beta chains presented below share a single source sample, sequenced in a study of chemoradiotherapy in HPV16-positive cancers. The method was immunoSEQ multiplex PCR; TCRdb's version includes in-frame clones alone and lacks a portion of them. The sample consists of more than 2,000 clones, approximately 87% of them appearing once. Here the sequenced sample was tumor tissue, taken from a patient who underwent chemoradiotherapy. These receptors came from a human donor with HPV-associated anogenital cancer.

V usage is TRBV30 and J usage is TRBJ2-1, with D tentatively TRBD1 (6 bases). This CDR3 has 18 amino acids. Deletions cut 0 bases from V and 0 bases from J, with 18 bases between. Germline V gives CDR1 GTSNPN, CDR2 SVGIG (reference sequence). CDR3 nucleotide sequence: TGTGCCTGGAGTGTACTATCCCCGGGACAACACTCCTACAATGAGCAGTTCTTC. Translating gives CAWSVLSPGQHSYNEQFF.

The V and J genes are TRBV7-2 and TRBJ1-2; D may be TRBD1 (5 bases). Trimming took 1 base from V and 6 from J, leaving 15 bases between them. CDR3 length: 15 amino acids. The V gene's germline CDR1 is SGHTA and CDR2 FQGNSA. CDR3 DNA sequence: TGTGCCAGCAGCTTAGAAGACAGAACTGTAAATGGCTACACCTTC. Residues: CASSLEDRTVNGYTF.

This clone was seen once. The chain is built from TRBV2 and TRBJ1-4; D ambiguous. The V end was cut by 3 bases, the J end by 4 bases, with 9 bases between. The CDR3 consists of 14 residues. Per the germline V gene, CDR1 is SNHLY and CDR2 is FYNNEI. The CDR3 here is CASSERQINEKLFF. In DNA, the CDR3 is TGTGCCAGCAGTGAGCGTCAGATTAATGAAAAACTGTTTTTT.

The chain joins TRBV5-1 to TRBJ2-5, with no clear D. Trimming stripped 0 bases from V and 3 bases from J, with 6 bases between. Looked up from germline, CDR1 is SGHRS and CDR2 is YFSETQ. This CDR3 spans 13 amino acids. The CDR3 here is CASSLDTKETQYF. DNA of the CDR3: TGCGCCAGCAGCTTGGATACAAAAGAGACCCAGTACTTC.

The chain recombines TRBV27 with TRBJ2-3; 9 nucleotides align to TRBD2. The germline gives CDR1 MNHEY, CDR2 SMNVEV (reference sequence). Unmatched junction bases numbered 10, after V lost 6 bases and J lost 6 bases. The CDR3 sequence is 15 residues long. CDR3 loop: CASSRFAGGTDTQYF. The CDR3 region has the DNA TGTGCCAGCAGCCGCTTTGCGGGAGGGACCGATACGCAGTATTTT.

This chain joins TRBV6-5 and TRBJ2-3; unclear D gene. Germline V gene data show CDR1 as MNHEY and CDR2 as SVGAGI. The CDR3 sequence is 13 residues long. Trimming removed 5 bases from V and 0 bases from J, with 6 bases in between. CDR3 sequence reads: CASSLISTDTQYF. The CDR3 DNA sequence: TGTGCCAGCAGTCTAATAAGCACAGATACGCAGTATTTT.

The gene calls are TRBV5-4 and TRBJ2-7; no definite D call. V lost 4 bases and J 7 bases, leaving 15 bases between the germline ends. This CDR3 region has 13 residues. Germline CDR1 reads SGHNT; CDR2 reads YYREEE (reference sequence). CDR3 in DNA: TGTGCCAGCAGCCGAGACGGGTCTGGGGAGCAGTACTTC. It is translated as CASSRDGSGEQYF.

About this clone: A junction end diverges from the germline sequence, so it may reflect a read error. For the CDR3, the DNA is TGTGCCAGCAGGGACTTGGCAGGGGGGTATGGAAACACCATATATTTT. Its translation is CASRDLAGGYGNTIYF. The V gene is TRBV6-4, the J gene TRBJ1-3, with 7 positions matching TRBD1. The germline CDR1 and CDR2 sequences are MRHNA and SNTAGT. The CDR3 extends over 16 amino acids.

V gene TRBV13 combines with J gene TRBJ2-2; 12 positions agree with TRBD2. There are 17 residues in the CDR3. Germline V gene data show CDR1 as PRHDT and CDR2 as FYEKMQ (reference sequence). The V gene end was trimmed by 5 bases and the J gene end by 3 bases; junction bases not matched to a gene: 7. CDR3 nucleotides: TGTGCCAGCAGCCCCGGGACTAGCGGGTCGTACACCGGGGAGCTGTTTTTT. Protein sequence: CASSPGTSGSYTGELFF.

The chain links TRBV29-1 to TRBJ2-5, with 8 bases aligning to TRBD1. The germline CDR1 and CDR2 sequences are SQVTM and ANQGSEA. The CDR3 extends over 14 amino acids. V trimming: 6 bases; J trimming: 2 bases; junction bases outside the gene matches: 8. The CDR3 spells CSVAGTGTQETQYF. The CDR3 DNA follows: TGCAGCGTCGCAGGGACAGGAACGCAAGAGACCCAGTACTTC.

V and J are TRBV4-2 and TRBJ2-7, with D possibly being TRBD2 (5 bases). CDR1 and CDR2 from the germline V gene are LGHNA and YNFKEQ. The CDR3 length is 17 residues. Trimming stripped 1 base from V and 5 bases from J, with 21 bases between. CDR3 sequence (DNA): TGTGCCAGCAGCCAAGTCCGGACCCGGGATTCCCCCGACGAGCAGTACTTC. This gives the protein CASSQVRTRDSPDEQYF.

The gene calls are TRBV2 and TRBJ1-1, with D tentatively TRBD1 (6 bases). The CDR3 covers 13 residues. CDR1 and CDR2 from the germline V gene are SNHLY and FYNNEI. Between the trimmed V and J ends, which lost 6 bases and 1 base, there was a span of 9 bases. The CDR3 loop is CASSEQGNTEAFF. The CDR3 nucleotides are TGTGCCAGCAGCGAACAGGGGAACACTGAAGCTTTCTTT.

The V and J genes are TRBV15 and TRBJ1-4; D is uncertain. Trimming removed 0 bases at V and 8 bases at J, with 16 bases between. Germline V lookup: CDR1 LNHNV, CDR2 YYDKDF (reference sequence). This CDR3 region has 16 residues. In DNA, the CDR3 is TGTGCCACCAGCAGAGATATGGACTGGCCCAGGGAAAAACTGTTTTTT. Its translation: CATSRDMDWPREKLFF.

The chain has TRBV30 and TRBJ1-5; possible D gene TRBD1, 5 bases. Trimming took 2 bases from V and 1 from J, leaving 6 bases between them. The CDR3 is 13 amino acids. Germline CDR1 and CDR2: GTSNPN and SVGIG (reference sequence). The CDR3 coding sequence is TGTGCCTGGAGTCAGGGCAGCAATCAGCCCCAGCATTTT. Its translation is CAWSQGSNQPQHF. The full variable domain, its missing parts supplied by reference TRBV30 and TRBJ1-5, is SQTIHQWPATLVQPVGSPLSLECTVEGTSNPNLYWYRQAAGRGLQLLFYSVGIGQISSEVPQNLSASRPQDRQFILSSKKLLLSDSGFYLCAWSQGSNQPQHFGDGTRLSIL.

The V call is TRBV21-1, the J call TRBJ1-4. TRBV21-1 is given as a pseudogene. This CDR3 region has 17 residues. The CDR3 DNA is TGTGCCAGCAGCAAAGCGCCAAATCGGGGGCACGGAGAAAAACTGTTTTTT. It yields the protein CASSKAPNRGHGEKLFF.

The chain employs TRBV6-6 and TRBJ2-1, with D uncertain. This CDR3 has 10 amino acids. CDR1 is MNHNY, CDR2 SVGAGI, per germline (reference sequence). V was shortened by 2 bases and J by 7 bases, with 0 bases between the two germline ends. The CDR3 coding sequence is TGTGCCAGCAGTTACAATGAGCAGTTCTTC. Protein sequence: CASSYNEQFF.

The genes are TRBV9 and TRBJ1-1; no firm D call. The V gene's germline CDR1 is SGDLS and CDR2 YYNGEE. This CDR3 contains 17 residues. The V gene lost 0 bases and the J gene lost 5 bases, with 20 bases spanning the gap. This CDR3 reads CASSVVILPGRGTEAFF. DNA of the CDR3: TGTGCCAGCAGCGTAGTCATTCTTCCGGGGAGAGGGACTGAAGCTTTCTTT.

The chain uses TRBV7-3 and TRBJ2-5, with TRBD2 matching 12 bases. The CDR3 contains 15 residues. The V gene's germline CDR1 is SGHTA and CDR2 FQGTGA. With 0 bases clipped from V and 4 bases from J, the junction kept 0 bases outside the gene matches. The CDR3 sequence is CASSLTGLAGETQYF. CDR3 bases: TGTGCCAGCAGCTTAACGGGACTAGCGGGAGAGACCCAGTACTTC.

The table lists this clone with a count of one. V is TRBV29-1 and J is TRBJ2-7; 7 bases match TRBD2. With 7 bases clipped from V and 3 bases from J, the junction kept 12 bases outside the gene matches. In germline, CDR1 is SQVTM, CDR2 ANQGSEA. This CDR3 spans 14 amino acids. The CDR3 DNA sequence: TGCAGCGGCGGGGCTAGCGGTACACTCTACGAGCAGTACTTC. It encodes CSGGASGTLYEQYF.

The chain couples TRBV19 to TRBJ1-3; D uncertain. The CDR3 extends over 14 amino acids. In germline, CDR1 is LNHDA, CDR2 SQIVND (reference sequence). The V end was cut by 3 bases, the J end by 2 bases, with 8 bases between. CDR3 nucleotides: TGTGCCAGTAGTATCGGGGTGGCTGGAAACACCATATATTTT. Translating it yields CASSIGVAGNTIYF.

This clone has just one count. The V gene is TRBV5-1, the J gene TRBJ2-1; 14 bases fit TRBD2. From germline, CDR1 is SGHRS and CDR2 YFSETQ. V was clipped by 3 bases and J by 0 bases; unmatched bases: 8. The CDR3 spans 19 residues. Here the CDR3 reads CASSWRAGTSGSSYNEQFF. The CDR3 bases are TGCGCCAGCAGCTGGAGAGCCGGGACTAGCGGGAGCTCCTACAATGAGCAGTTCTTC.

The CDR3 DNA reads as TGCGCCAGCAGCTTGTCGACTGGGGCCAACGTCCTGACTTTC. Protein: CASSLSTGANVLTF. The chain carries TRBV5-1 and TRBJ2-6; D is ambiguous. CDR3 size: 14 residues. V was clipped by 1 base and J by 2 bases, with 4 bases between them. The V gene's germline CDR1 is SGHRS and CDR2 YFSETQ.

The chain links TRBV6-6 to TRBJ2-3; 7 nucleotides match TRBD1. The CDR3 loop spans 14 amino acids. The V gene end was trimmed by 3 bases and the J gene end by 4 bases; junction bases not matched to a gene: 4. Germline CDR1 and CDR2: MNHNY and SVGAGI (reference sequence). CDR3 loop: CASSYNRGSDTQYF. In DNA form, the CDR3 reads TGTGCCAGCAGTTATAACAGGGGTTCAGATACGCAGTATTTT.

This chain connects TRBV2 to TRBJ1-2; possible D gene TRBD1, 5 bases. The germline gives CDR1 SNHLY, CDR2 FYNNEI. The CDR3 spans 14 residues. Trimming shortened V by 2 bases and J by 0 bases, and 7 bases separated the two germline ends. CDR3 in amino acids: CASSERGTNYGYTF. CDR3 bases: TGTGCCAGCAGTGAAAGGGGAACTAACTATGGCTACACCTTC.

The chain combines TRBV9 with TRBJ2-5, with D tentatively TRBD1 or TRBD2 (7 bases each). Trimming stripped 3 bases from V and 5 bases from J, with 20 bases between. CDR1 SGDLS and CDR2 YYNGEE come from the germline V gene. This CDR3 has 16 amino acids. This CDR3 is CASSAGGTTRGETQYF. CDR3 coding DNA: TGTGCCAGCAGCGCAGGAGGGACTACCAGGGGGGAGACCCAGTACTTC. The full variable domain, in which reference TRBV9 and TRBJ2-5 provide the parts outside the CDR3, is DSGVTQTPKHLITATGQRVTLRCSPRSGDLSVYWYQQSLDQGLQFLIQYYNGEERAKGNILERFSAQQFPDLHSELNLSSLELGDSALYFCASSAGGTTRGETQYFGPGTRLLVL.

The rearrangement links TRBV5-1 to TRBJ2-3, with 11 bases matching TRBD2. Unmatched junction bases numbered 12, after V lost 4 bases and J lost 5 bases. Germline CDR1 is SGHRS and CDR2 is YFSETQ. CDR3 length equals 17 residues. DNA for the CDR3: TGCGCCAGCAGCAAGGGGGGGACTAGCGGTATAGGAGATACGCAGTATTTT. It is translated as CASSKGGTSGIGDTQYF. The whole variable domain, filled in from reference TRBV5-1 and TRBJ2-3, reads KAGVTQTPRYLIKTRGQQVTLSCSPISGHRSVSWYQQTPGQGLQFLFEYFSETQRNKGNFPGRFSGRQFSNSRSEMNVSTLELGDSALYLCASSKGGTSGIGDTQYFGPGTRLTVL.

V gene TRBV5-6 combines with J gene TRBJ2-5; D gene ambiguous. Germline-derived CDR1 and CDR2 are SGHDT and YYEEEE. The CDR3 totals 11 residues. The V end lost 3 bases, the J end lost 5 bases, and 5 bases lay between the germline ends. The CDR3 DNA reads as TGTGCCAGCAGCTCAAGTGAGACCCAGTACTTC. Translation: CASSSSETQYF.

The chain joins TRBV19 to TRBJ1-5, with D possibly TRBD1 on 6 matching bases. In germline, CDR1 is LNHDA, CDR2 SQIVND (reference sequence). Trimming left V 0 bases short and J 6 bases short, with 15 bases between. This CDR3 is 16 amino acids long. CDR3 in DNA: TGTGCCAGTAGTATAGAAACTTGGGGGGCAGGTCAGCCCCAGCATTTT. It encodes CASSIETWGAGQPQHF. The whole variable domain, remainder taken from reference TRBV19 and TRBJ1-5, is DGGITQSPKYLFRKEGQNVTLSCEQNLNHDAMYWYRQDPGQGLRLIYYSQIVNDFQKGDIAEGYSVSREKKESFPLTVTSAQKNPTAFYLCASSIETWGAGQPQHFGDGTRLSIL.